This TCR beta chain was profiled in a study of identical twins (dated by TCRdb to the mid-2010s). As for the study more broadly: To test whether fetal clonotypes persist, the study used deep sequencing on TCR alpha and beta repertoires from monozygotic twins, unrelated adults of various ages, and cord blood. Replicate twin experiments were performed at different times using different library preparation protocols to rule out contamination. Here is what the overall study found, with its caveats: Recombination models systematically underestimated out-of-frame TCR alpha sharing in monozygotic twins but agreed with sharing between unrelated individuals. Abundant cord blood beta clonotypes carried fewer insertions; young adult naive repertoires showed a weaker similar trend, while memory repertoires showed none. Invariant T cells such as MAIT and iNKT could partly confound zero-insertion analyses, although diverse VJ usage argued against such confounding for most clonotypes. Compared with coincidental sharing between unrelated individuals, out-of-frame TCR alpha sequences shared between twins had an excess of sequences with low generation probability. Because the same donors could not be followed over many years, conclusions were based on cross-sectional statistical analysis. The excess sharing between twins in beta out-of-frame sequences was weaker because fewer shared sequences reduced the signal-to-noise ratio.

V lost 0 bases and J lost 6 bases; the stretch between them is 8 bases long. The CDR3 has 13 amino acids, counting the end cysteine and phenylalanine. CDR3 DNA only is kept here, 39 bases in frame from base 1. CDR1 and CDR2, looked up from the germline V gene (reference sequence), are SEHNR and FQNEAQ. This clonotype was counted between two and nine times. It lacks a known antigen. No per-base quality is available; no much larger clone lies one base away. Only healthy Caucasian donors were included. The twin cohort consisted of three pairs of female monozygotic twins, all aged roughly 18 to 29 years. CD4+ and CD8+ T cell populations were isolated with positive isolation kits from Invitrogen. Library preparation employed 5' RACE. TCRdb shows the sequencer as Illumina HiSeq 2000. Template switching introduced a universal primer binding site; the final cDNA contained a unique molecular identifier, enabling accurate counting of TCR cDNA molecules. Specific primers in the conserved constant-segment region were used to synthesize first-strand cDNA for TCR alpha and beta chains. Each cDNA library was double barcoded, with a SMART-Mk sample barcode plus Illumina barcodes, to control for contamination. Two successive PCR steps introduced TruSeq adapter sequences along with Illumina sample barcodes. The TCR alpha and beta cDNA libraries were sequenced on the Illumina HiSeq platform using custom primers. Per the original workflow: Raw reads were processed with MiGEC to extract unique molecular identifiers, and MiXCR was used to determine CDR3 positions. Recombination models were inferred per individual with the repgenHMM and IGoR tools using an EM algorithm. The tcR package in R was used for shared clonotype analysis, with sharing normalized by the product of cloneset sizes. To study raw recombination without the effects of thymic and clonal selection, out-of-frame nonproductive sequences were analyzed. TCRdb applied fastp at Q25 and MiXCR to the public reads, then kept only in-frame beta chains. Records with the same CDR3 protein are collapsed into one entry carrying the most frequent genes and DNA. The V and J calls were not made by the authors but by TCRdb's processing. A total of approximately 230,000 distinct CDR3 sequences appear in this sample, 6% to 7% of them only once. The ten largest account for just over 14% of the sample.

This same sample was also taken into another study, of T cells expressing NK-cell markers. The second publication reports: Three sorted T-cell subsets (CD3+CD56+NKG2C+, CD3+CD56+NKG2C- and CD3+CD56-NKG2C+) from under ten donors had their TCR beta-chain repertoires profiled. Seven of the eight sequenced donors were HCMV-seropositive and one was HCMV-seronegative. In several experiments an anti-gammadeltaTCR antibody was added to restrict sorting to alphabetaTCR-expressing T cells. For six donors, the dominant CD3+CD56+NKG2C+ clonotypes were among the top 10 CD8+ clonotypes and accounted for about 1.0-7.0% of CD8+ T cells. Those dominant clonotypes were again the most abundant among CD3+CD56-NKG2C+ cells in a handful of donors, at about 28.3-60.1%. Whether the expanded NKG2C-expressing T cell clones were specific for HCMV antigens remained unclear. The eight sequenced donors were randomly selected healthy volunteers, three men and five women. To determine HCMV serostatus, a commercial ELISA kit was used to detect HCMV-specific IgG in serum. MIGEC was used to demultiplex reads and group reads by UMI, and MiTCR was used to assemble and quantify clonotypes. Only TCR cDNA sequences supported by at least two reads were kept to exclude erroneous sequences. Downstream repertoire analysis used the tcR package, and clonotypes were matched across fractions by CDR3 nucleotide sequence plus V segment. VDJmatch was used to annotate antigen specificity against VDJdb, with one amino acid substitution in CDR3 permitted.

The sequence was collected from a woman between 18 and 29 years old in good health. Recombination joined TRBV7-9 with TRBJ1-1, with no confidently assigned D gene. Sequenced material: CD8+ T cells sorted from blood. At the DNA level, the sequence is TGTGCCAGCAGCTTAGCGGGTGCCCCTGAAGCTTTCTTT. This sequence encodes CASSLAGAPEAFF.